This paragraph covers one TCR beta chain sequence. Its target is unknown. Sequencing libraries made from TCR beta cDNA carried unique molecular identifiers. TCRdb redid the calling of the PCR reads with MiXCR, one entry per CDR3 protein. In the table there are hundreds of thousands of distinct CDR3 sequences, roughly 29% of which are singletons. Trimming cost V 0 bases and J 7 bases; bases outside gene matches: 6. The germline CDR1 and CDR2 sequences are LGHNT and FRNRAP. This CDR3 comprises 16 residues. The data belong to a study of post-analysis software for immune sequencing data. Study-wide findings and caveats: Among four or five TRBV segments more frequent in patients than controls were TRBV5-6, TRBV5-1 and TRBV20-1.

The chain uses TRBV12-5 and TRBJ2-1; 10 bases are a match to TRBD2. The receptor comes from a girl aged 5 to 17 with multiple sclerosis. Source material: blood. CDR3 sequence reads: CASGLVAGGPRNEQFF. CDR3 DNA sequence: TGTGCTAGTGGTTTGGTAGCGGGAGGGCCTCGAAATGAGCAGTTCTTC.